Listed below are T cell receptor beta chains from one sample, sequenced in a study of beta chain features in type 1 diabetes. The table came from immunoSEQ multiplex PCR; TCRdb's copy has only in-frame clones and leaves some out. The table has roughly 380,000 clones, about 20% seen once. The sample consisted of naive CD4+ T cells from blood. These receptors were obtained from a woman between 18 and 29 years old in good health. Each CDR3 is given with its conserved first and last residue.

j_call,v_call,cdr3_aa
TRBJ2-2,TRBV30,CAWSGAGNTGELFF
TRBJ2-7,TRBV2,CASSEGWLAITYEQYF
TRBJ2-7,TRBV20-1,CRAAGQVEQYF
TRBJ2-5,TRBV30,CAWRWGGSSGFSETQYF
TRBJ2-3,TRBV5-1,CASSASSGTDTQYF
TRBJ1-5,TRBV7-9,CASSWEGQPQHF
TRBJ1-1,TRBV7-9,CASSPSTGGTEAFF
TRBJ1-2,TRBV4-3,CASSQDRGNYGYTF
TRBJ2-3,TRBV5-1,CASSSLDWGTDTQYF
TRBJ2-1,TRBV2,CATSKKTGNEQFF
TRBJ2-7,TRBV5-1,CASSLVAGASYEQYF
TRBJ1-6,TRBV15,CATSRWLESPLHF
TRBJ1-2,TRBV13,CASSGTWTGRDYGYTF
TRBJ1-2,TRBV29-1,CSVQTNGYTF
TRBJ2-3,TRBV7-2,CASSKLAGGLTGTQYF
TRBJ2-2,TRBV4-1,CASSHRLAGSSNTGELFF
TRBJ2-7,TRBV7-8,CASSLVQGRGYEQYF
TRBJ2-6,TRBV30,CAWSEAGRRSGANVLTF
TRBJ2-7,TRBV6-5,CASSYADRPWHEQYF
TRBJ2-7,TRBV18,CASSPSPGSGRAYEQYF
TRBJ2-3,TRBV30,CAWSVGGGSTDTQYF
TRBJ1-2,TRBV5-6,CASSTGQGYGYTF
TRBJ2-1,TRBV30,CAWDRESYNEQFF